These 29 T cell receptor beta chains were sequenced from one sample in a study of T-cell memory formation after mild COVID-19. TCRdb re-called the 5' RACE reads through MiXCR, storing one row per CDR3 protein. The sample has hundreds of thousands of distinct CDR3 sequences; around 17% are singletons. Material: PBMCs or a T cell subset sorted from them (not recorded which). These receptors all stem from an adult woman who had mild COVID-19 (a few samples of this study predate the infection). Cell type and time point are not known.

This clonotype was seen more than once but under ten times. The chain uses TRBV20-1 and TRBJ1-5; maybe TRBD1 (5 bases). This CDR3 region has 14 residues. Germline CDR1 and CDR2: DFQATT and SNEGSKA (reference sequence). V lost 3 bases to trimming and J lost 6 bases, with 15 bases between them. The CDR3 bases are TGCAGTGCTAGCGCCGGGGGGAGTAGTCAGCCCCAGCATTTT. Its protein is CSASAGGSSQPQHF.

This clonotype occurred a few times. The V gene is TRBV24-1, the J gene TRBJ2-1; D might be TRBD2 (6 bases). The germline V and J ends were trimmed by 4 bases and 0 bases, with 12 bases remaining between them. The germline gives CDR1 KGHDR, CDR2 SFDVKD. The CDR3 sequence is 16 residues long. CDR3 in DNA: TGTGCCACCAGTGACTTGGAGGGCCACTCCTACAATGAGCAGTTCTTC. Protein product: CATSDLEGHSYNEQFF.

This clonotype was observed at least ten times. The V gene is TRBV2, the J gene TRBJ2-3; possibly TRBD2 for D (6 bases). In germline, CDR1 is SNHLY, CDR2 FYNNEI. The ends were cut back, 6 bases at V and 4 bases at J, with 17 bases in the middle. CDR3 size: 15 residues. CDR3 sequence reads: CASRRGGTGPDTQYF. DNA for the CDR3: TGTGCCAGCAGACGTGGCGGGACCGGGCCAGATACGCAGTATTTT. The complete variable domain, with remaining parts taken from reference TRBV2 and TRBJ2-3, reads EPEVTQTPSHQVTQMGQEVILRCVPISNHLYFYWYRQILGQKVEFLVSFYNNEISEKSEIFDDQFSVERPDGSNFTLKIRSTKLEDSAMYFCASRRGGTGPDTQYFGPGTRLTVL.

This clonotype was counted only a few times. The V and J genes are TRBV27 and TRBJ1-2, with a weak D call TRBD1 (6 bases). The germline V and J ends were trimmed by 5 bases and 7 bases, with 14 bases remaining between them. The CDR3 extends over 13 amino acids. CDR1 is MNHEY, CDR2 SMNVEV, per germline (reference sequence). This CDR3 reads CASSMGGQAGYTF. The CDR3 nucleotides are TGTGCCAGCAGTATGGGGGGGCAGGCTGGCTACACCTTC.

This chain connects TRBV7-2 to TRBJ2-3; 11 positions agree with TRBD2. The junction had 8 bases not matched to a gene; V was cut back by 5 bases and J by 4 bases. This CDR3 has 16 residues. Germline lookup yields CDR1 SGHTA and CDR2 FQGNSA. The CDR3 loop is CASSALTSGGADTQYF. CDR3 in DNA: TGTGCCAGCAGCGCCCTAACTAGCGGGGGTGCAGATACGCAGTATTTT.

A few counts support this clonotype. The rearrangement uses TRBV20-1 and TRBJ1-2, with D maybe TRBD1 (5 bases). The germline V gene has CDR1 DFQATT and CDR2 SNEGSKA (reference sequence). The CDR3 totals 13 residues. Trimming left V 3 bases short and J 3 bases short, with 11 bases between. The CDR3 nucleotides are TGCAGTGCTAGGTCAGGGAAGTACTATGGCTACACCTTC. It encodes CSARSGKYYGYTF.

The gene calls are TRBV5-1 and TRBJ2-4; D perhaps matches TRBD1 (6 bases). This CDR3 has 15 residues. The V end was cut by 4 bases, the J end by 3 bases, with 14 bases between. Germline CDR1 and CDR2: SGHRS and YFSETQ. Here the CDR3 DNA reads TGCGCCAGCAGCCCCATGGCACAGGGCAAAAACATTCAGTACTTC. Protein sequence: CASSPMAQGKNIQYF.

This clonotype came up a few times. The chain employs TRBV7-9 and TRBJ2-2; D is unclear. The germline V and J ends were trimmed by 7 bases and 6 bases, with 12 bases remaining between them. This CDR3 region has 13 residues. The germline gives CDR1 SEHNR, CDR2 FQNEAQ (reference sequence). The CDR3 DNA follows: TGTGCCAGCACCCTCAGCTTTCCCGGGGAGCTGTTTTTT. It translates to CASTLSFPGELFF.

The chain carries TRBV24-1 and TRBJ1-1, with D maybe TRBD1 (6 bases). The CDR3 extends over 13 amino acids. V was clipped by 6 bases and J by 4 bases, with 11 bases between them. CDR1 KGHDR and CDR2 SFDVKD come from the germline V gene. The DNA for the CDR3 is TGTGCCACCAGTCGGAAGGGGGGCACTGAAGCTTTCTTT. This sequence encodes CATSRKGGTEAFF.

This clonotype appeared a few times. This chain uses TRBV7-2 with TRBJ1-4; 8 bases align to TRBD1. J was trimmed by 8 bases and V by 1 base; bases with no gene match: 9. The germline gives CDR1 SGHTA, CDR2 FQGNSA. The CDR3 length is 16 residues. This CDR3 reads CASSLVGQVISEKLFF. As DNA, the CDR3 is TGTGCCAGCAGCTTAGTGGGACAGGTCATTAGCGAAAAACTGTTTTTT.

The chain carries TRBV14 and TRBJ2-7, with a tentative D call TRBD1 (6 bases). V was clipped by 3 bases and J by 6 bases, with 9 bases between them. Per the germline V gene, CDR1 is SGHDN and CDR2 is FVKESK. The length of the CDR3 is 12 residues. CDR3 DNA sequence: TGTGCCAGCAGCCACAACAGGGTCGAGCAGTACTTC. Protein sequence: CASSHNRVEQYF.

This chain links TRBV7-2 with TRBJ2-5, with D maybe TRBD2 (6 bases). This CDR3 comprises 15 residues. Trimming took off 5 bases at V and 2 bases at J, with 15 bases between the two ends. CDR1 and CDR2 (germline): SGHTA, FQGNSA. CDR3 sequence (DNA): TGTGCCAGCAGCGTAAGGGCGGGAACACAAGAGACCCAGTACTTC. As protein: CASSVRAGTQETQYF. Supplemented by reference TRBV7-2 and TRBJ2-5, the full variable domain reads GAGVSQSPSNKVTEKGKDVELRCDPISGHTALYWYRQSLGQGLEFLIYFQGNSAPDKSGLPSDRFSAERTGGSVSTLTIQRTQQEDSAVYLCASSVRAGTQETQYFGPGTRLLVL.

This clonotype was seen only a few times. The J gene is TRBJ2-1, the V gene TRBV19; 14 bases fit TRBD2. Unmatched junction bases numbered 6, after V lost 6 bases and J lost 8 bases. The CDR3 sequence is 15 residues long. Germline CDR1 and CDR2: LNHDA and SQIVND (reference sequence). For the CDR3, the DNA is TGTGCCAGTAGGGGACTAGCGGGAGTAATCGATGAGCAGTTCTTC. Amino acid sequence: CASRGLAGVIDEQFF.

The rearrangement uses TRBV24-1 and TRBJ2-1; the match to TRBD2 covers 9 bases. The CDR3 is 13 amino acids. J lost 11 bases, V lost 4 bases, and 5 bases had no gene match. Germline V gives CDR1 KGHDR, CDR2 SFDVKD. The CDR3 coding sequence is TGTGCCACCAGTGAGGAACTAGCGGGCCAGCAGTTCTTC. This translates into CATSEELAGQQFF.

V gene TRBV10-3 combines with J gene TRBJ1-1; maybe TRBD1 (6 bases). The V end was cut by 3 bases, the J end by 3 bases, with 11 bases between. Looked up from germline, CDR1 is ENHRY and CDR2 is SYGVKD. This CDR3 region has 14 residues. Here the CDR3 reads CAISETGWDTEAFF. CDR3 sequence (DNA): TGTGCCATCAGTGAAACAGGGTGGGACACTGAAGCTTTCTTT.

This clonotype has ten or more counts. This sequence joins TRBV24-1 and TRBJ2-1; perhaps TRBD2 as D (7 bases). V lost 9 bases to trimming and J lost 7 bases, with 15 bases between them. CDR3 length: 13 residues. Germline CDR1 reads KGHDR; CDR2 reads SFDVKD. DNA of the CDR3: TGTGCCACCCGTCGGGGGGCGGGAAATGAGCAGTTCTTC. This gives the protein CATRRGAGNEQFF.

V gene TRBV6-2 or TRBV6-3 combines with J gene TRBJ1-5; weak D call: TRBD1 (5 bases). V lost 6 bases, J lost 2 bases, and 14 bases lay in between. The CDR3 covers 15 residues. In germline, CDR1 is MNHEY, CDR2 SVGEGT. CDR3 residues: CASRAGTRGNQPQHF. In DNA form, the CDR3 reads TGTGCCAGCAGAGCTGGGACGAGAGGCAATCAGCCCCAGCATTTT.

The rearrangement joins TRBV28 to TRBJ2-7; D not resolved. This CDR3 contains 12 residues. CDR1 is MDHEN and CDR2 is SYDVKM in the germline V gene. Between the trimmed V and J ends, which lost 3 bases and 6 bases, there was a span of 9 bases. The CDR3 reads CASSLPTTEQYF. In nucleotides, the CDR3 is TGTGCCAGCAGTTTGCCGACAACCGAGCAGTACTTC. Full variable domain (outside the CDR3, taken from reference TRBV28 and TRBJ2-7): DVKVTQSSRYLVKRTGEKVFLECVQDMDHENMFWYRQDPGLGLRLIYFSYDVKMKEKGDIPEGYSVSREKKERFSLILESASTNQTSMYLCASSLPTTEQYFGPGTRLTVT.

This clonotype was detected ten times or more. The chain uses TRBV15 and TRBJ2-1; 8 positions match TRBD2. Trimming removed 3 bases from V and 5 bases from J; junction bases left unmatched: 6. CDR3 length equals 15 residues. Germline CDR1 LNHNV, CDR2 YYDKDF (reference sequence). The CDR3 nucleotides are TGTGCCACCAGCAGCGGGGGGGACCCGAACAATGAGCAGTTCTTC. It yields the protein CATSSGGDPNNEQFF.

Ten or more counts support this clonotype. V gene TRBV14 combines with J gene TRBJ1-1; D gene ambiguous. The germline gives CDR1 SGHDN, CDR2 FVKESK. The V and J ends lost 5 bases and 0 bases respectively, with 4 bases between them. The CDR3 loop spans 12 amino acids. The CDR3 loop is CASSSMNTEAFF. The CDR3 DNA sequence: TGTGCCAGCAGCAGCATGAACACTGAAGCTTTCTTT.

The chain joins TRBV6-5 to TRBJ2-1, with 9 nucleotides matching TRBD1. The CDR3 loop spans 15 amino acids. Germline values: CDR1 MNHEY, CDR2 SVGAGI. With 2 bases clipped from V and 3 bases from J, the junction kept 2 bases outside the gene matches. CDR3: CASSYPTGGYNEQFF. CDR3 coding DNA: TGTGCCAGCAGTTACCCGACAGGGGGCTACAATGAGCAGTTCTTC.

In this sample, this clonotype turned up a few times. This chain connects TRBV4-2 to TRBJ2-3; perhaps TRBD1 as D (6 bases). Germline assignment: CDR1 LGHNA and CDR2 YNFKEQ. The CDR3 contains 16 residues. The ends were cut back, 1 base at V and 0 bases at J, with 11 bases in the middle. CDR3 sequence: CASSQATGHSTDTQYF. CDR3 nucleotide sequence: TGTGCCAGCAGCCAAGCAACAGGGCATAGCACAGATACGCAGTATTTT.

The chain is built from TRBV12-3 or TRBV12-4 and TRBJ2-1, with D maybe TRBD2 (5 bases). This CDR3 has 16 amino acids. Deletions cut 7 bases from V and 7 bases from J, with 23 bases between. The DNA of the CDR3 is TGTGCCAGCACTACTCCCGTGACGAATGGACTTAATGAGCAGTTCTTC. It is translated as CASTTPVTNGLNEQFF.

This clonotype was observed a few times. The rearrangement uses TRBV4-3 and TRBJ1-4; perhaps TRBD1 as D (5 bases). CDR1 and CDR2 from the germline V gene are LGHNA and YSLEER. CDR3 length equals 17 residues. Deletions cut 0 bases from V and 6 bases from J, with 17 bases between. The DNA for the CDR3 is TGCGCCAGCAGCCAAGATACGGTCTTAAGGGGTCATGAAAAACTGTTTTTT. Translated, it gives CASSQDTVLRGHEKLFF.

The V and J genes are TRBV12-3 or TRBV12-4 and TRBJ1-2, with D tentatively TRBD1 (6 bases). The CDR3 sequence is 15 residues long. The V and J ends lost 5 bases and 2 bases respectively, with 15 bases between them. The CDR3 sequence is CASSPRGRGNYGYTF. For the CDR3, the DNA is TGTGCCAGCAGTCCCCGAGGCAGGGGCAACTATGGCTACACCTTC.

The sample holds a few counts of this clonotype. The J gene is TRBJ2-3, the V gene TRBV14; 7 nucleotides line up with TRBD1. Trimming cost V 3 bases and J 8 bases; bases outside gene matches: 14. Germline assignment: CDR1 SGHDN and CDR2 FVKESK. The CDR3 totals 16 residues. CDR3 residues: CASSHLSSEGAATQYF. As DNA, the CDR3 is TGTGCCAGCAGCCACTTGAGTTCCGAGGGGGCGGCTACGCAGTATTTT. The full variable domain, completed using reference TRBV14 and TRBJ2-3, is EAGVTQFPSHSVIEKGQTVTLRCDPISGHDNLYWYRRVMGKEIKFLLHFVKESKQDESGMPNNRFLAERTGGTYSTLKVQPAELEDSGVYFCASSHLSSEGAATQYFGPGTRLTVL.

The chain is built from TRBV12-3 or TRBV12-4 and TRBJ2-3; 12 positions agree with TRBD2. V dropped 5 bases and J dropped 4; count of bases not matched to a gene: 4. The CDR3 totals 15 residues. The CDR3 DNA reads TGTGCCAGCAGTCAGCCTAGCGGGGGGGCAGATACGCAGTATTTT. This translates into CASSQPSGGADTQYF.

The gene calls are TRBV7-9 and TRBJ2-7; tentatively, D is TRBD2 (5 bases). This CDR3 comprises 13 residues. Trimming shortened V by 3 bases and J by 3 bases, and 9 bases separated the two germline ends. Germline CDR1 is SEHNR and CDR2 is FQNEAQ (reference sequence). The CDR3 is CASSFLGVYEQYF. For the CDR3, the DNA is TGTGCCAGCAGCTTTCTCGGGGTCTACGAGCAGTACTTC.

The chain uses TRBV7-9 and TRBJ2-1; no clear D. The CDR3 is 16 amino acids. The V and J ends lost 4 bases and 2 bases respectively, with 15 bases between them. Germline V gives CDR1 SEHNR, CDR2 FQNEAQ (reference sequence). CDR3 residues: CASSSRGGPPYNEQFF. The CDR3 DNA reads as TGTGCCAGCAGCTCCCGTGGCGGCCCCCCCTACAATGAGCAGTTCTTC.